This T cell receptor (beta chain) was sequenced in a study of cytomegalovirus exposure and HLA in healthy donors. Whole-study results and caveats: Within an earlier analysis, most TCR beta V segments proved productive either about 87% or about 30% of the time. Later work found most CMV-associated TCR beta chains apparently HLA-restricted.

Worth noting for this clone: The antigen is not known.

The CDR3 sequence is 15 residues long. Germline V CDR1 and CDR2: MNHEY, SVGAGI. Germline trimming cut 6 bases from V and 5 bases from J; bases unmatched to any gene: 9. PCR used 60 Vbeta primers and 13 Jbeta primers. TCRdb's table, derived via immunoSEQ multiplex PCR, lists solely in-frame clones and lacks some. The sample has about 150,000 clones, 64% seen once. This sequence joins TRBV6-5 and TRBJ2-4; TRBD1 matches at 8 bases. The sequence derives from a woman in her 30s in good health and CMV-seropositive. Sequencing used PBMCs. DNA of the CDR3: TGTGCCAGCAGCAGTTCAGGGGGCCTAGAAAACATTCAGTACTTC. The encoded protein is CASSSSGGLENIQYF.